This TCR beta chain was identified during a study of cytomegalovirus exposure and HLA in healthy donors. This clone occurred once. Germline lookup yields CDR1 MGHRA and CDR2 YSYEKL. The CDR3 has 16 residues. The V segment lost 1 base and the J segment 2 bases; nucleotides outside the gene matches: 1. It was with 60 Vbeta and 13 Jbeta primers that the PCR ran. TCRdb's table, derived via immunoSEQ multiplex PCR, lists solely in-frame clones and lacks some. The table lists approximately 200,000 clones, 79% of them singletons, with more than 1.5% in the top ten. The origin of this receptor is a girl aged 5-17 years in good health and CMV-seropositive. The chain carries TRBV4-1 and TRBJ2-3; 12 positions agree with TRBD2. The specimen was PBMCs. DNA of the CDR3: TGCGCCAGCAGCCAAGGGACTAGCGGGGTCACAGATACGCAGTATTTT. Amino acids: CASSQGTSGVTDTQYF.